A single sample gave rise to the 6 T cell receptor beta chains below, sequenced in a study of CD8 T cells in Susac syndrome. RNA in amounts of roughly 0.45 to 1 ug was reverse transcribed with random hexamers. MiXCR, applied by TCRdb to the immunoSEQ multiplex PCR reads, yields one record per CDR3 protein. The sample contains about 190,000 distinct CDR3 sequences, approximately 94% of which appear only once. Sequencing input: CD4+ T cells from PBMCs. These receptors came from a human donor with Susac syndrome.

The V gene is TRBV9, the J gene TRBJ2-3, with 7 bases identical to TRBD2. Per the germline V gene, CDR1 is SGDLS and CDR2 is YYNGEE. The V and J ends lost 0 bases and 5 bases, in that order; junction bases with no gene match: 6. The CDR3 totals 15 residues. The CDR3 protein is CASSVGVAGRDTQYF. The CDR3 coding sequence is TGTGCCAGCAGCGTAGGGGTAGCGGGTCGAGATACGCAGTATTTT.

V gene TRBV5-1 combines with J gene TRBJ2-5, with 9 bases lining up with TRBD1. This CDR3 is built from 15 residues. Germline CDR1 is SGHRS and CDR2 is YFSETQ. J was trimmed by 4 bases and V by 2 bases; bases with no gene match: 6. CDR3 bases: TGCGCCAGCAGCTTCGGACAGGGGTTGGGAGAGACCCAGTACTTC. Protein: CASSFGQGLGETQYF.

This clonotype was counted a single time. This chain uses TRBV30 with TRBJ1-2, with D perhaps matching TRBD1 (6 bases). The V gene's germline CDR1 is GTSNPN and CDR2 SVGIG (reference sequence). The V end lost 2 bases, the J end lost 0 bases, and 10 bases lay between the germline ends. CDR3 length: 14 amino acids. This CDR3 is CAWSLTGSNYGYTF. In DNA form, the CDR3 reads TGTGCCTGGAGTCTGACAGGATCTAACTATGGCTACACCTTC.

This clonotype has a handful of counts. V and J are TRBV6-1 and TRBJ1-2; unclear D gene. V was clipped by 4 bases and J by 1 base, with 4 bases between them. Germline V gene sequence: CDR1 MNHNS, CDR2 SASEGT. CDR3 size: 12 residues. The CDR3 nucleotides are TGTGCCAGCAGTGCAAGTAACTATGGCTACACCTTC. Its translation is CASSASNYGYTF.

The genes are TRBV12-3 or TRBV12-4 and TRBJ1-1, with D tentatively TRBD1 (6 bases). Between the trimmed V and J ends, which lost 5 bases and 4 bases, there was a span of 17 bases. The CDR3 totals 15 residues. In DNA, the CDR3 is TGTGCCAGCAGTCTCTCGGGGGGCCCGAGCACTGAAGCTTTCTTT. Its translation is CASSLSGGPSTEAFF.

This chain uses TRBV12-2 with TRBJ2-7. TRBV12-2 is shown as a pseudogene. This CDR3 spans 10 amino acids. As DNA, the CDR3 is TGTGCAAGGATAGGGAACGAGCAGTACTTC. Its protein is CARIGNEQYF.